This T cell receptor beta chain was obtained from a study of T cells in Graves' hyperthyroidism and ophthalmopathy. Study-level findings and limits: Most clonotypes expanded in the thyroid (above 0.001) were also present in blood.

RNA transcripts gave rise to amplified TCR beta CDR3 regions. An initial round of RT-PCR targeting the TCR CDR3 relied on the HTBI primer set. One entry per CDR3 protein, called by TCRdb with MiXCR from the multiplex PCR reads. The table records more than 650,000 distinct CDR3 sequences, approximately 14% of them present only once. The CDR3 is 15 residues long. Germline V gene data show CDR1 as SGDLS and CDR2 as YYNGEE. The ends lost 0 bases at V and 4 bases at J; junction bases unmatched: 5. This clonotype came up many times. Antigen specificity is unknown. The sequencing input was blood. The TCR was taken from a woman between 18 and 30 years old with Graves' hyperthyroidism. The V gene is TRBV9, the J gene TRBJ2-7; TRBD2 matches 9 bases. The CDR3 protein is CASSVDSGSQYEQYF. In DNA form, the CDR3 reads TGTGCCAGCAGCGTAGATAGCGGGAGTCAATACGAGCAGTACTTC. Combining the CDR3 with reference TRBV9 and TRBJ2-7 gives the whole variable domain DSGVTQTPKHLITATGQRVTLRCSPRSGDLSVYWYQQSLDQGLQFLIQYYNGEERAKGNILERFSAQQFPDLHSELNLSSLELGDSALYFCASSVDSGSQYEQYFGPGTRLTVT.